The T cell receptor beta chain described here comes from a study of blood T cell repertoires in COVID-19. Germline CDR1 reads SGHTA; CDR2 reads FQGTGA. The germline V and J ends were trimmed by 4 bases and 2 bases, with 13 bases remaining between them. The CDR3 is 15 amino acids. In the authors' workflow: The authors estimated nucleated cell counts from reference gene primer amplification. Profiled with immunoSEQ multiplex PCR; TCRdb holds only in-frame clones, not every one. Clonal size and the V and J genes are those of that table, whereas D and trimming came from the DNA. The repertoire has roughly 150,000 clones, approximately 90% of them found once; the top ten carry around an eighth.

Specimen: peripheral blood. The V gene is TRBV7-3, the J gene TRBJ2-3, with D perhaps TRBD1 (6 bases). This TCR was sampled from a man aged 18 to 29 with COVID-19, enrolled during active disease. The CDR3 region is CASSSEDSYTDTQYF. The CDR3 DNA reads as TGTGCCAGCAGCTCTGAGGACAGCTACACAGATACGCAGTATTTT. Supplemented by reference TRBV7-3 and TRBJ2-3, the full variable domain reads GAGVSQTPSNKVTEKGKYVELRCDPISGHTALYWYRQSLGQGPEFLIYFQGTGAADDSGLPNDRFFAVRPEGSVSTLKIQRTERGDSAVYLCASSSEDSYTDTQYFGPGTRLTVL.